These 30 T cell receptor beta chains were sequenced from one sample in a study of T cell responses to AZD1222 COVID-19 vaccine. Only in-frame clones appear in the TCRdb table, and some are missing; sequencing was by immunoSEQ multiplex PCR. Of about 72,000 clones in the sample, around 86% were seen once. Sequencing used peripheral blood, obtained on day 0 of AZD1222 vaccination. The receptors were gathered from an adult in good health.

The chain uses TRBV11-2 and TRBJ1-1, with D perhaps TRBD1 (6 bases). The ends were cut back, 3 bases at V and 0 bases at J, with 11 bases in the middle. The V gene's germline CDR1 is SGHAT and CDR2 FQNNGV. This CDR3 has 15 amino acids. CDR3 sequence (DNA): TGTGCCAGCAGCTTTACAGGGCGCGTGAACACTGAAGCTTTCTTT. Encoded protein: CASSFTGRVNTEAFF. Full variable domain (remainder filled in from reference TRBV11-2 and TRBJ1-1): EAGVAQSPRYKIIEKRQSVAFWCNPISGHATLYWYQQILGQGPKLLIQFQNNGVVDDSQLPKDRFSAERLKGVDSTLKIQPAKLEDSAVYLCASSFTGRVNTEAFFGQGTRLTVV.

This chain connects TRBV6-2 or TRBV6-3 to TRBJ2-5; no clear D. The V gene's germline CDR1 is MNHEY and CDR2 SVGEGT. V was shortened by 2 bases and J by 4 bases, with 5 bases between the two germline ends. The CDR3 is 12 residues long. The CDR3 DNA reads as TGTGCCAGCAGTTACGTAGGAGAGACCCAGTACTTC. This encodes CASSYVGETQYF.

This clone was seen only once. This CDR3 is CASSVALSGTGELFF. The DNA of the CDR3 is TGTGCCAGCAGCGTAGCTTTATCTGGCACCGGGGAGCTGTTTTTT. V gene TRBV9 combines with J gene TRBJ2-2; D is undetermined. The CDR3 totals 15 residues. Trimming left V 0 bases short and J 4 bases short, with 10 bases between. The germline V gene encodes CDR1 SGDLS and CDR2 YYNGEE.

This clone was detected only a few times. The chain recombines TRBV19 with TRBJ1-5, with 10 bases matching TRBD1. Trimming at V came to 5 bases and at J to 5 bases, leaving 6 bases not matched to a gene. This CDR3 has 15 residues. Germline-derived CDR1 and CDR2 are LNHDA and SQIVND (reference sequence). The CDR3 spells CASSETGTGDQPQHF. The CDR3 coding sequence is TGTGCCAGTAGTGAGACCGGGACAGGGGATCAGCCCCAGCATTTT.

The V gene is TRBV11-1, the J gene TRBJ2-3; D gene unclear. Germline-derived CDR1 and CDR2 are SGHAT and FQDESV (reference sequence). CDR3 size: 15 residues. With 4 bases removed from V and 5 bases from J, the gap between germline ends came to 16 bases. The CDR3 DNA follows: TGTGCCAGCAGCTGGACGGCTGGGTATGAAGATACGCAGTATTTT. Amino acids: CASSWTAGYEDTQYF.

V usage is TRBV28 and J usage is TRBJ1-6; possible D gene TRBD1, 5 bases. The V and J ends lost 4 bases and 4 bases respectively, with 11 bases between them. The CDR3 is 15 residues long. The germline gives CDR1 MDHEN, CDR2 SYDVKM. CDR3 protein: CASSWGDRYNSPLHF. The CDR3 DNA reads as TGTGCCAGCAGTTGGGGGGACCGATATAATTCACCCCTCCACTTT.

This chain joins TRBV4-2 and TRBJ1-4; D is unclear. The germline gives CDR1 LGHNA, CDR2 YNFKEQ. CDR3 length: 17 residues. The ends were cut back, 4 bases at V and 8 bases at J, with 23 bases in the middle. CDR3 in amino acids: CASSRSARGMVEEKLFF. DNA of the CDR3: TGTGCCAGCAGCCGAAGCGCCCGGGGTATGGTCGAGGAAAAACTGTTTTTT.

V usage is TRBV19 and J usage is TRBJ1-2; D is unclear. Germline CDR1 LNHDA, CDR2 SQIVND (reference sequence). With 5 bases removed from V and 5 bases from J, the gap between germline ends came to 9 bases. CDR3 length: 12 residues. This CDR3 reads CASSGVGYGYTF. CDR3 coding DNA: TGTGCCAGTAGTGGCGTAGGGTATGGCTACACCTTC.

The genes are TRBV2 and TRBJ1-4; maybe TRBD1 (5 bases). Germline CDR1 is SNHLY and CDR2 is FYNNEI. This CDR3 contains 14 residues. V dropped 3 bases and J dropped 8 bases, with 13 bases sitting between them. CDR3 DNA sequence: TGTGCCAGCAGTGACCCCAGGGTGGGAGAAAAACTGTTTTTT. Translated: CASSDPRVGEKLFF. Variable domain in full (rest from reference TRBV2 and TRBJ1-4): EPEVTQTPSHQVTQMGQEVILRCVPISNHLYFYWYRQILGQKVEFLVSFYNNEISEKSEIFDDQFSVERPDGSNFTLKIRSTKLEDSAMYFCASSDPRVGEKLFFGSGTQLSVL.

Comments on this clone: A junction end diverges from the germline sequence, so it may reflect a read error. This chain uses TRBV12-3 or TRBV12-4 with TRBJ1-4; no reliable D call. This CDR3 region has 12 residues. The CDR3 coding sequence is TGTGCCAGCAGTATAGCTCCTGAAAAACTGTTTTTT. As protein: CASSIAPEKLFF.

The J gene is TRBJ1-3, the V gene TRBV4-2; D gene uncertain. Germline CDR1 reads LGHNA; CDR2 reads YNFKEQ. This CDR3 is 16 amino acids long. The ends were cut back, 4 bases at V and 4 bases at J, with 17 bases in the middle. CDR3 protein: CASSLNPGNVGNTIYF. The CDR3 DNA reads as TGTGCCAGCAGCCTTAATCCGGGAAACGTCGGAAACACCATATATTTT.

This sequence joins TRBV12-5 and TRBJ2-5; 7 bases are a match to TRBD1. Trimming cost V 1 base and J 1 base; bases outside gene matches: 9. This CDR3 has 17 residues. The V gene's germline CDR1 is LGHNT and CDR2 FRNRAP. The CDR3, as DNA: TGTGCTAGTGGTTTGGACAGGGGCAGCGCGGTCCAAGAGACCCAGTACTTC. Its protein is CASGLDRGSAVQETQYF.

The gene calls are TRBV19 and TRBJ1-1, with TRBD1 matching 8 bases. The CDR3 is 16 residues long. V lost 9 bases, J lost 4 bases, and 16 bases stayed unmatched. The germline gives CDR1 LNHDA, CDR2 SQIVND (reference sequence). The CDR3 region has the DNA TGTGCCAGCACACCAGGGAGCACAGGGGGACTCACTGAAGCTTTCTTT. Its translation: CASTPGSTGGLTEAFF.

This chain connects TRBV5-1 to TRBJ2-3; perhaps D is TRBD1 or TRBD2 (5 bases each). CDR3 length: 16 amino acids. Germline lookup yields CDR1 SGHRS and CDR2 YFSETQ. Deletions cut 4 bases from V and 0 bases from J, with 15 bases between. CDR3: CASSQGTGRSTDTQYF. DNA for the CDR3: TGCGCCAGCAGCCAAGGGACGGGACGAAGCACAGATACGCAGTATTTT. Drawing the rest from reference TRBV5-1 and TRBJ2-3, the complete variable domain is KAGVTQTPRYLIKTRGQQVTLSCSPISGHRSVSWYQQTPGQGLQFLFEYFSETQRNKGNFPGRFSGRQFSNSRSEMNVSTLELGDSALYLCASSQGTGRSTDTQYFGPGTRLTVL.

The rearrangement uses TRBV15 and TRBJ1-1; D ambiguous. This CDR3 region has 16 residues. Germline V lookup: CDR1 LNHNV, CDR2 YYDKDF (reference sequence). With 3 bases removed from V and 9 bases from J, the gap between germline ends came to 23 bases. CDR3: CATSRPDQPRDRQAFF. As DNA, the CDR3 is TGTGCCACCAGCAGGCCAGACCAGCCTCGCGACCGTCAAGCTTTCTTT.

The count of this clone is one. The V gene is TRBV21-1, the J gene TRBJ1-1. TRBV21-1 is flagged as a pseudogene. This CDR3 has 16 amino acids. The CDR3 DNA is TGTGCCAGCAGCAAAACGTCTTGGGAGGCGGTGGCTGAAGCTTTCTTT. It translates to CASSKTSWEAVAEAFF.

The chain joins TRBV7-2 to TRBJ2-5, with 10 nucleotides matching TRBD2. Germline-derived CDR1 and CDR2 are SGHTA and FQGNSA. V dropped 1 base and J dropped 2; count of bases not matched to a gene: 10. The CDR3 covers 18 residues. The CDR3 bases are TGTGCCAGCAGCTTAGGGCTAGCGGGGGCTATAACACAAGAGACCCAGTACTTC. It codes for CASSLGLAGAITQETQYF.

V gene TRBV10-3 combines with J gene TRBJ1-3; perhaps TRBD1 as D (6 bases). The germline V gene encodes CDR1 ENHRY and CDR2 SYGVKD. The ends were cut back, 7 bases at V and 0 bases at J, with 13 bases in the middle. This CDR3 contains 15 residues. This CDR3 is CAITSQGNSGNTIYF. In nucleotides, the CDR3 is TGTGCCATCACCTCACAGGGCAACTCTGGAAACACCATATATTTT.

V is TRBV18 and J is TRBJ2-5; TRBD1 might be the D (7 bases). Trimming stripped 10 bases from V and 5 bases from J, with 17 bases between. There are 13 residues in the CDR3. Germline V gives CDR1 KGHSH, CDR2 LQKENI. CDR3 sequence (DNA): TGTGCCACCCAGGAGGGGGCTTGGGAGACCCAGTACTTC. Amino acids: CATQEGAWETQYF.

This chain uses TRBV7-2 with TRBJ1-6; D is ambiguous. This CDR3 has 15 residues. Germline CDR1 is SGHTA and CDR2 is FQGNSA. V lost 2 bases to trimming and J lost 8 bases, with 13 bases between them. The CDR3 DNA follows: TGTGCCAGCAGCTTAACAACGGCACGAGATTCACCCCTCCACTTT. This encodes CASSLTTARDSPLHF.

The V and J genes are TRBV6-5 and TRBJ1-1, with 7 bases matching TRBD1. Per germline, CDR1 MNHEY and CDR2 SVGAGI. The ends lost 7 bases at V and 0 bases at J; junction bases unmatched: 5. CDR3 size: 14 residues. CDR3 bases: TGTGCCAGCACACGACAGGGTATGAACACTGAAGCTTTCTTT. This codes for CASTRQGMNTEAFF.

The chain has TRBV6-2 or TRBV6-3 and TRBJ2-7; tentative D call: TRBD1 (5 bases). V lost 5 bases to trimming and J lost 3 bases, with 11 bases between them. Germline V gene data show CDR1 as MNHEY and CDR2 as SVGEGT. This CDR3 has 13 residues. As DNA, the CDR3 is TGTGCCAGCAGTAGACAGAGTTTCTACGAGCAGTACTTC. Its translation is CASSRQSFYEQYF.

This clone was found a few times. V is TRBV9 and J is TRBJ1-1, with D possibly matching TRBD1 (6 bases). Per the germline V gene, CDR1 is SGDLS and CDR2 is YYNGEE. The V end was cut by 2 bases, the J end by 6 bases, with 17 bases between. The CDR3 consists of 15 residues. The CDR3 protein is CASSVQGSPSAEAFF. The CDR3 nucleotides read TGTGCCAGCAGCGTGCAGGGGTCCCCGAGCGCTGAAGCTTTCTTT.

This chain joins TRBV24-1 and TRBJ1-2; possibly TRBD1 for D (5 bases). V dropped 4 bases and J dropped 5 bases, with 13 bases sitting between them. CDR1 and CDR2 (germline): KGHDR, SFDVKD. This CDR3 spans 14 amino acids. CDR3 nucleotide sequence: TGTGCCACCAGTGACCGGGGACGGGCTTATGGCTACACCTTC. Amino acids: CATSDRGRAYGYTF.

The V call is TRBV27, the J call TRBJ1-1, with D possibly TRBD1 on 5 matching bases. The V end lost 4 bases, the J end lost 10 bases, and 13 bases lay between the germline ends. The V gene's germline CDR1 is MNHEY and CDR2 SMNVEV (reference sequence). The CDR3 runs 12 residues. CDR3 protein: CASSSRWDRAFF. CDR3 coding DNA: TGTGCCAGCAGTTCCCGGTGGGACCGAGCTTTCTTT.

J is TRBJ2-7 and V is TRBV7-9; either TRBD1 or TRBD2 may fit D (5 bases each). Between the trimmed V and J ends, which lost 1 base and 5 bases, there was a span of 15 bases. Germline assignment: CDR1 SEHNR and CDR2 FQNEAQ (reference sequence). The CDR3 totals 15 residues. The CDR3 reads CASSLGGTAWDEQYF. For the CDR3, the DNA is TGTGCCAGCAGCTTAGGGGGGACCGCGTGGGACGAGCAGTACTTC.

This clone was observed a few times. The V gene is TRBV30, the J gene TRBJ1-5, with 9 bases fitting TRBD1. The ends lost 5 bases at V and 10 bases at J; junction bases unmatched: 9. This CDR3 is 13 amino acids long. Germline V gene lookup returns CDR1 GTSNPN and CDR2 SVGIG (reference sequence). CDR3 nucleotide sequence: TGTGCCTGGGGGGACAGGGAAGGCCGACCCCAGCATTTT. It specifies CAWGDREGRPQHF.

This chain uses TRBV7-8 with TRBJ1-1; TRBD1 matches 10 bases. Germline V lookup: CDR1 SGHVS, CDR2 FQNEAQ. This CDR3 is built from 13 residues. After removal of 1 base from V and 9 bases from J, the junction contained 2 bases not matched to a gene. CDR3 loop: CASSLGTGGKAFF. In DNA form, the CDR3 reads TGTGCCAGCAGCTTAGGGACAGGGGGGAAAGCTTTCTTT.

This chain joins TRBV1 and TRBJ1-1; TRBD1, the table's D call, lacks a check against the DNA. TRBV1 counts as a pseudogene. This CDR3 is 21 amino acids long. CDR3 coding DNA: TGCACCAGCAGCCGCCCCGGACAGGGAGGGCAAAGTCGGGACGTGAACACTGAAGCTTTCTTT. Amino acid sequence: CTSSRPGQGGQSRDVNTEAFF.

V usage is TRBV28 and J usage is TRBJ1-1; D gene uncertain. Germline V CDR1 and CDR2: MDHEN, SYDVKM. Trimming removed 8 bases at V and 1 base at J, with 14 bases between. This CDR3 contains 14 residues. The CDR3 region is CASHQRARNTEAFF. Here the CDR3 DNA reads TGTGCCAGCCATCAAAGGGCCCGGAACACTGAAGCTTTCTTT.